This paragraph reports one T cell receptor beta chain. Its recognized antigen is unknown. Base qualities are missing; no much larger clone stands one base away. This entry belongs to a study of blood T cell repertoires in COVID-19 (dated by TCRdb to about 2020). For context, the study as a whole: Collaborator samples came from the United States, Italy and Spain and covered acute and convalescent phases of COVID-19. Samples came from the ongoing ImmuneRACE study (first 160 participants) plus 1,254 subjects from 6 global collaborators. The dataset comprised deeply sampled blood TCRbeta repertoires from subjects exposed to, actively infected with, or recovered from COVID-19. Where HLA class I and class II types were available, the types were taken from metadata supplied by the sample provider, not from assay-based typing. The material from the prospective study consisted of cDNA or gDNA derived from T cells, B-cell-depleted T cells, or PBMCs. A freely available public database, intended as a resource for researchers studying the immune response to SARS-CoV-2, is where the repertoires were released. Sample metadata almost always included a de-identified subject ID, COVID-19 status, age in years and sex. Overall results and qualifications from the work: The quantity of clinical and demographic metadata differed by source and by participant and was supplied without curation.

Taken from the germline V gene, the CDR1 and CDR2 loops are KGHSY and FQNENV. The CDR3 covers 17 residues, taking in both the cysteine and the phenylalanine. Only the CDR3 portion is preserved as DNA: 51 bases, with reading frame beginning at the first base. Trimming takes 1 base off V and 5 bases off J; junction bases not matched to a gene: 8. Enrolling through a virtual design, the prospective study's participants ranged in age from roughly 18 to 95 years and lived across roughly 24 United States geographic areas. In the prospective study, participants were assigned to cohorts based on the clinical history participants reported in a screening survey and a study questionnaire. Recovered participants in ImmuneRACE Cohort 3 were defined by two consecutive negative NP/OP PCR tests, clearance by a healthcare professional, or resolution of symptoms. In the prospective study, whole blood, serum and a nasopharyngeal or oropharyngeal swab were collected from each participant by mobile phlebotomists. Additional blood draws and questionnaires over an approximately two-month period could optionally be provided by prospective study participants. Before DNA extraction, prospective study blood samples were shipped either frozen or at room temperature.

TCRbeta CDR3 regions were amplified from genomic DNA using the immunoSEQ Assay, a bias-controlled multiplex PCR. In the authors' own workflow: Within the assay, amplification of reference gene primers was used to estimate how many nucleated cells each sample contained. Sequence reads were collapsed and filtered to measure the absolute abundance of every unique TCRbeta CDR3 rearrangement. For each sample, productive Simpson clonality was calculated as the square root of Simpson's diversity index across productive rearrangements. TCRdb retrieved this table from immuneACCESS and kept in-frame rearrangements only. Not all clones are present; in checked studies, unresolved V genes account for under half, and no reason is known for the remainder. The DNA was the basis for D and trimming; V, J and clone size are from that table. This sample lists roughly 250,000 clones; roughly 86% were detected once. The top ten hold roughly 1.6% of the sample.

Sequencing was performed on PBMCs or T cells enriched from blood (not recorded which). This receptor was identified in a woman in her forties or fifties who had recovered from COVID-19. The chain is made from TRBV16 and TRBJ2-1; TRBD2 fits 10 bases in the junction. The nucleotides are TGTGCCAGCAGCCAATTCGACGGTAGCGGGAGGAACAATGAGCAGTTCTTC. Translated, it gives CASSQFDGSGRNNEQFF.